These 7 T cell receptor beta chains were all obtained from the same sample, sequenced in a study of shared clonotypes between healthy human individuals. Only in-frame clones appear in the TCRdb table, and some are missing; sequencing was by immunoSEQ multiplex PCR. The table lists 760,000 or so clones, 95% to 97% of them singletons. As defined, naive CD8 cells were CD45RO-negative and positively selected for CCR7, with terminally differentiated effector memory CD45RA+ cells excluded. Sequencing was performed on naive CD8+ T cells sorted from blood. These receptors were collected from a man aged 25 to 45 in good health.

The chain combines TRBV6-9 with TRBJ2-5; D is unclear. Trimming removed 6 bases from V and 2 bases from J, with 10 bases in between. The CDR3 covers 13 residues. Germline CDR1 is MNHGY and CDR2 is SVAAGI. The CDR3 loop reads CASRGRPQETQYF. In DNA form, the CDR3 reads TGTGCCAGCAGAGGACGCCCGCAAGAGACCCAGTACTTC.

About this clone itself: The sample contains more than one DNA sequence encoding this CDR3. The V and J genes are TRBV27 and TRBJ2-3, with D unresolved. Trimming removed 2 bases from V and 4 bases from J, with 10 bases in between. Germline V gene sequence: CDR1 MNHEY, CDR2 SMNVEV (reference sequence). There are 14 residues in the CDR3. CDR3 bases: TGTGCCAGCAGTTTAGGCCTAGAGGCAGATACGCAGTATTTT. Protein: CASSLGLEADTQYF.

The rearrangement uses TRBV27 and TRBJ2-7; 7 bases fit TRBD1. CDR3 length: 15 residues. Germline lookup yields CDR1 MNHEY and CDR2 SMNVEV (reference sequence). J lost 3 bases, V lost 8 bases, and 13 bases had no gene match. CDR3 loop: CASRSTGTEIYEQYF. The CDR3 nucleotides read TGTGCCAGCCGCAGTACCGGGACAGAAATCTACGAGCAGTACTTC.

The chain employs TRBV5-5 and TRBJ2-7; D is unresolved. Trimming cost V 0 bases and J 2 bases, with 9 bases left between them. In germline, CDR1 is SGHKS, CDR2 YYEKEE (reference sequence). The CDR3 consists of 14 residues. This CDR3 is CASSLGQPTYEQYF. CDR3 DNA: TGTGCCAGCAGCTTGGGACAACCTACCTACGAGCAGTACTTC.

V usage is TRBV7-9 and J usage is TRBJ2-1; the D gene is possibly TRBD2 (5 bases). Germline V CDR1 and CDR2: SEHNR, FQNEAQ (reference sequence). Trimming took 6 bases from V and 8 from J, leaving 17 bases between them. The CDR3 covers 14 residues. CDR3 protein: CASRKAGVWDEQFF. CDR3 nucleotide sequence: TGTGCCAGCAGAAAGGCCGGGGTATGGGATGAGCAGTTCTTC.

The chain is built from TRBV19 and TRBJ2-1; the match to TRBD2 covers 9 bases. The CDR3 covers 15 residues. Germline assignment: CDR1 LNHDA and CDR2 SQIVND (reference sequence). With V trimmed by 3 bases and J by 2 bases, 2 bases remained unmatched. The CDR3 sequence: CASSMLAGPYNEQFF. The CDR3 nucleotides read TGTGCCAGTAGTATGCTAGCGGGACCCTACAATGAGCAGTTCTTC. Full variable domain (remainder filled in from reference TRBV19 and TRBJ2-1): DGGITQSPKYLFRKEGQNVTLSCEQNLNHDAMYWYRQDPGQGLRLIYYSQIVNDFQKGDIAEGYSVSREKKESFPLTVTSAQKNPTAFYLCASSMLAGPYNEQFFGPGTRLTVL.

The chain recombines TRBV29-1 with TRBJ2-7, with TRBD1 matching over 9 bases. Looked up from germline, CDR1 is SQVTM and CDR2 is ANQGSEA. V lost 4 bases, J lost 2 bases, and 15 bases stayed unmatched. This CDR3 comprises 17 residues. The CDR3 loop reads CSVATGTGPTVTYEQYF. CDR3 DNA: TGCAGCGTTGCTACCGGGACAGGGCCTACAGTGACCTACGAGCAGTACTTC.